These T cell receptor beta chains were read from a single sample in a study of T cell repertoires in cytomegalovirus infection. Each CDR3 protein gets one entry after TCRdb re-called the reads with MiXCR. The sample contains some 500,000 distinct CDR3 sequences, 30% to 40% of which appear only once. These TCRs are of unknown antigen specificity. This sample comprised cultured PBMCs, obtained from culture after CMV antigen stimulation. These receptors were taken from a human donor in good health (CMV status not recorded). Some clones in this sample may be carry-over from other donors' samples. Each CDR3 is given with its conserved first and last residue. Each record gives: D gene, V gene, J gene, CDR3 length, clone size, CDR3 DNA, CDR3 protein. D genes are given only for firm matches. Only part of the rows carry a size: once, few, many, or a class if the clone is expanded.

>TRBD2|TRBV7-2|TRBJ2-1|15|many
TGTGCCAGCAGCTTCGGACTAGCGGCCTACAATGAGCAGTTCTTC
CASSFGLAAYNEQFF
>-|TRBV7-2|TRBJ2-1|17|few
TGTGCCAGCAGTAATTGGGACTTAAGTTTTACCTACAATGAGCAGTTCTTC
CASSNWDLSFTYNEQFF
>-|TRBV7-3|TRBJ2-1|15|-
TGTGCCAGCAGCTTGTCGGAGACTACTTACAATGAGCAGTTCTTC
CASSLSETTYNEQFF
>TRBD1|TRBV19|TRBJ2-1|15|few
TGTGCCAGTAGTTTGGGACAGGGGGCTTTTAATGAGCAGTTCTTC
CASSLGQGAFNEQFF
>-|TRBV7-2|TRBJ2-4|13|-
TGTGCCAGCAGCCCAAGCCGGGAAAACATTCAGTACTTC
CASSPSRENIQYF
>TRBD2|TRBV7-2|TRBJ2-1|16|few
TGTGCCAGCAGCTCTAGCGGGAGTCGGTCCTACAATGAGCAGTTCTTC
CASSSSGSRSYNEQFF
>-|TRBV24-1|TRBJ2-3|11|many
TGTGCCACCGGGATCACAGATACGCAGTATTTT
CATGITDTQYF
>-|TRBV6-5|TRBJ1-2|13|few
TGTGCCAGCAGTATACAGGAGTCCTATGGCTACACCTTC
CASSIQESYGYTF
>-|TRBV12-3/TRBV12-4|TRBJ2-1|15|few
TGTGCCAGCAGTTCCAGAGGGACGAGCTACAATGAGCAGTTCTTC
CASSSRGTSYNEQFF
>-|TRBV11-3|TRBJ2-2|16|-
TGTGCCAGCAGCTCTGGGCCCACAGCGAACACCGGGGAGCTGTTTTTT
CASSSGPTANTGELFF
>TRBD2|TRBV6-1|TRBJ2-3|15|-
TGTGCCAGCAGTGGAATGAGCGGGAGAACCGATACGCAGTATTTT
CASSGMSGRTDTQYF
>TRBD2|TRBV15|TRBJ2-1|16|-
TGTGCCACCAGCCCATGGACTAGCGTAGAATACAATGAGCAGTTCTTC
CATSPWTSVEYNEQFF
>TRBD1|TRBV15|TRBJ2-7|15|once
TGTGCCACCAGCAGAGACCGACAGGGGACCTACGAGCAGTACTTC
CATSRDRQGTYEQYF
>-|TRBV28|TRBJ2-7|13|-
TGTGCCAGCAGTTACGGGGGATCACGGGAGCAGTACTTC
CASSYGGSREQYF
>-|TRBV28|TRBJ2-3|12|few
TGTGCCAGCCGAGAACCGCGAGATACGCAGTATTTT
CASREPRDTQYF
>-|TRBV6-2/TRBV6-3|TRBJ2-3|17|few
TGTGCCAGCAGTTACTCCCTGACTAGTCCGGGCACAGATACGCAGTATTTT
CASSYSLTSPGTDTQYF
>TRBD2|TRBV24-1|TRBJ2-1|17|-
TGTGCCACCAGTGGGGTTTCCGGGACTAGCGGGATCAATGAGCAGTTCTTC
CATSGVSGTSGINEQFF
>-|TRBV27|TRBJ1-3|13|few
TGTGCCAGCAGTGCTCTCGCTGGAAACACCATATATTTT
CASSALAGNTIYF
>TRBD1|TRBV19|TRBJ2-5|15|few
TGTGCCAGTAGTACGTCCGGGACAGCAAAAGAGACCCAGTACTTC
CASSTSGTAKETQYF
>TRBD1|TRBV6-6|TRBJ1-5|14|-
TGTGCCAGCACCCTGGGACAGGGGACTCAGCCCCAGCATTTT
CASTLGQGTQPQHF
>-|TRBV19|TRBJ1-1|14|few
TGTGCCAGTAGTATCCTGGACAGGAACACTGAAGCTTTCTTT
CASSILDRNTEAFF
>TRBD1|TRBV18|TRBJ1-1|21|-
TGTGCCAGCTCACCACTATACCCCGACAGGGGGGGTTCGTCAATGAACACTGAAGCTTTCTTT
CASSPLYPDRGGSSMNTEAFF
>-|TRBV7-9|TRBJ2-1|17|few
TGTGCCAGCAGCCCCCGCCGGACTCTCGCACGGGCCACCGAGCAGTTCTTC
CASSPRRTLARATEQFF
>TRBD2|TRBV3-1|TRBJ2-1|15|-
TGTGCCAGCAGCCAAGAGGGGGTGGGGGGGAATGAGCAGTTCTTC
CASSQEGVGGNEQFF
>TRBD1|TRBV30|TRBJ1-1|17|few
TGTGCCTTGCGTCCTTTGGGGGACAGGGGTCGAAACACTGAAGCTTTCTTT
CALRPLGDRGRNTEAFF
>TRBD1|TRBV4-1|TRBJ1-2|15|-
TGCGCCAGCAGCCAAGATCAAGGGGGCGCATGGGGCTACACCTTC
CASSQDQGGAWGYTF
>-|TRBV11-2|TRBJ1-1|14|few
TGTGCCAGCAGCTTATCGGGAGATTACACTGAAGCTTTCTTT
CASSLSGDYTEAFF
>-|TRBV14|TRBJ2-1|16|-
TGTGCCAGCAGCCAATTGCGGCTAGCGCACTACAATGAGCAGTTCTTC
CASSQLRLAHYNEQFF
>-|TRBV7-6|TRBJ1-4|14|-
TGTGCCAGCAGCGGGGACCGAATCAATGAAAAACTGTTTTTT
CASSGDRINEKLFF
>-|TRBV2|TRBJ1-2|12|-
TGTGCCAGCAGTGTAATGACGCGGGGCTACACCTTC
CASSVMTRGYTF
>TRBD1|TRBV7-2|TRBJ2-1|13|once
TGTGCCAGCAGCTCGGACAGGGGTGGAGAGCAGTTCTTC
CASSSDRGGEQFF